This T cell receptor beta chain was retrieved from a study of T-cell reconstitution after alpha-beta-depleted transplantation in children. A library of TCRbeta sequences, prepared with unique molecular identifiers, was generated. TCRdb used MiXCR to reprocess the PCR reads, holding one entry per CDR3 protein. The sample shows more than 150,000 distinct CDR3 sequences, 13% to 15% of them seen only once. This clonotype was detected ten times or more. Looked up from germline, CDR1 is DFQATT and CDR2 is SNEGSKA (reference sequence). The CDR3 contains 13 residues. The V end lost 3 bases, the J end lost 5 bases, and 13 bases lay between the germline ends.

The sample was PBMCs from the stem cell graft donor, taken from the stem cell graft. The TCR sequence derives from a human donor who donated a stem cell graft to a child with acute lymphoblastic leukemia. The chain is built from TRBV20-1 and TRBJ2-5, with no clear D. The CDR3 DNA follows: TGCAGTGCTAGCTCGGGTTTTGGGGAGACCCAGTACTTC. Residues: CSASSGFGETQYF.